This TCR beta chain came from a study of CD8 T cells in ankylosing spondylitis. Germline assignment: CDR1 LNHNV and CDR2 YYDKDF (reference sequence). Trimming cost V 0 bases and J 3 bases, with 11 bases left between them. The CDR3 sequence is 15 residues long. In TCRdb, the 5' RACE reads were re-called with MiXCR into one record per CDR3 protein. The repertoire holds under 250,000 distinct CDR3 sequences, about 30% seen once, with 4% to 5.5% in the top ten. This chain connects TRBV15 to TRBJ1-2; D is uncertain. The sequencing sample was made of blood, either unsorted or a sorted T cell fraction (not recorded which). This TCR was recovered from a male donor with ankylosing spondylitis or in good health (not recorded which). The CDR3 spells CATSRDVQPHYGYTF. The CDR3 region has the DNA TGTGCCACCAGCAGAGACGTACAGCCACACTATGGCTACACCTTC.